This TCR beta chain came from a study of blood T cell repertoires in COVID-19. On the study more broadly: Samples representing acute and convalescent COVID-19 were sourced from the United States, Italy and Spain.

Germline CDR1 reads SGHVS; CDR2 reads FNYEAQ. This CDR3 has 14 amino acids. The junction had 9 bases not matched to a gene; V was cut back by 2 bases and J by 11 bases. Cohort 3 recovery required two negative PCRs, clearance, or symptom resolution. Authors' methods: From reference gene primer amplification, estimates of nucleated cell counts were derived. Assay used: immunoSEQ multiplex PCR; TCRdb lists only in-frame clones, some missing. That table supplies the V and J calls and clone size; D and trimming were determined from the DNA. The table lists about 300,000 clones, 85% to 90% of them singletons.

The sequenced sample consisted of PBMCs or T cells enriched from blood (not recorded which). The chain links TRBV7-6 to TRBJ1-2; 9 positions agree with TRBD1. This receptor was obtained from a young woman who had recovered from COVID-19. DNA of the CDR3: TGTGCCAGCAGCTTAAGAGGGGACAGGGACCCTTACACCTTC. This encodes CASSLRGDRDPYTF.